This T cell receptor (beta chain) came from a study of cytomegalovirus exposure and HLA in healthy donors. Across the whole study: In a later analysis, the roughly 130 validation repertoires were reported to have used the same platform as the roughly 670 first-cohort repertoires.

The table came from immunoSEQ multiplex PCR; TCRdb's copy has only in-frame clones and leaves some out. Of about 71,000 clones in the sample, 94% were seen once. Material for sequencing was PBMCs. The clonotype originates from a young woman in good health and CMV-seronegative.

This CDR3 reads CASSSLQETLGKLFF. The CDR3 DNA is TGTGCCAGCAGCTCCTTACAGGAGACTCTCGGGAAACTGTTTTTT. The chain has TRBV5-6 and TRBJ1-4; D perhaps matches TRBD1 (5 bases). This CDR3 region has 15 residues. Germline V gene data show CDR1 as SGHDT and CDR2 as YYEEEE. V lost 3 bases, J lost 11 bases, and 20 bases lay in between.